The 8 T cell receptor beta chains below all came from one sample that was sequenced in a study of cytomegalovirus exposure and HLA in healthy donors (dated by TCRdb to about 2017). Libraries were prepared through the immunoSEQ multiplex PCR assay. What TCRdb holds here is the immuneACCESS table cut down to in-frame rearrangements. Part of the clones is not present; checked against another copy, under half of the missing clones reflect an unresolved V gene, and the others are unexplained. This sample has under 400,000 clones in its table, and approximately 86% of those were observed once. Around 0.96% of the sample lies in the top ten. The material sequenced was PBMCs. Source of these receptors: a man aged 25-45 years in good health and CMV-seronegative.

The V call is TRBV10-1, the J call TRBJ1-1, with D possibly being TRBD1 (5 bases). In germline, CDR1 is WNHNN, CDR2 SYGVQD (reference sequence). The CDR3 sequence is 13 residues long. The ends were cut back, 5 bases at V and 4 bases at J, with 11 bases in the middle. The CDR3 loop reads CASSLGGGTEAFF. The CDR3 nucleotides read TGCGCCAGCAGTCTCGGGGGGGGCACTGAAGCTTTCTTT.

The rearrangement uses TRBV15 and TRBJ2-7, with a weak D call TRBD2 (6 bases). V was cut by 1 base and J by 0 bases, with 13 bases left in between. There are 16 residues in the CDR3. Germline V gives CDR1 LNHNV, CDR2 YYDKDF (reference sequence). CDR3 loop: CATSRVPSVISYEQYF. CDR3 bases: TGTGCCACCAGCAGAGTCCCTAGCGTAATCTCCTACGAGCAGTACTTC.

This clone has a single count. The chain uses TRBV19 and TRBJ1-5, with D perhaps TRBD1 (5 bases). The ends were cut back, 4 bases at V and 6 bases at J, with 16 bases in the middle. Germline CDR1 is LNHDA and CDR2 is SQIVND (reference sequence). The CDR3 has 15 residues. The CDR3 nucleotides are TGTGCCAGTAGTACTGACACGGGGGGGAGTCAGCCCCAGCATTTT. It specifies CASSTDTGGSQPQHF.

The V call is TRBV11-3, the J call TRBJ2-3, with 8 nucleotides matching TRBD2. The V segment lost 5 bases and the J segment 0 bases; nucleotides outside the gene matches: 4. The CDR3 contains 15 residues. Germline lookup yields CDR1 SGHNT and CDR2 YENEEA. In nucleotides, the CDR3 is TGTGCCAGCAGCCTCGGGGGGGGTAGCACAGATACGCAGTATTTT. This encodes CASSLGGGSTDTQYF.

V gene TRBV5-1 combines with J gene TRBJ1-2, with 7 positions matching TRBD1. This CDR3 comprises 14 residues. The V segment lost 0 bases and the J segment 5 bases; nucleotides outside the gene matches: 4. From germline, CDR1 is SGHRS and CDR2 YFSETQ. CDR3 region: CASSLGGQLYGYTF. The CDR3 bases are TGCGCCAGCAGCTTGGGGGGACAGCTTTATGGCTACACCTTC.

The CDR3 DNA follows: TGTGCCTCCCGGGAAGGGTGGAATGAGCAGTTCTTC. As protein: CASREGWNEQFF. The rearrangement uses TRBV28 and TRBJ2-1; weak D call: TRBD2 (5 bases). The V gene lost 11 bases and the J gene lost 7 bases, with 15 bases spanning the gap. CDR1 is MDHEN and CDR2 is SYDVKM in the germline V gene. The CDR3 spans 12 residues. Variable domain in full (rest from reference TRBV28 and TRBJ2-1): DVKVTQSSRYLVKRTGEKVFLECVQDMDHENMFWYRQDPGLGLRLIYFSYDVKMKEKGDIPEGYSVSREKKERFSLILESASTNQTSMYLCASREGWNEQFFGPGTRLTVL.

The chain joins TRBV6-1 to TRBJ2-7; 14 nucleotides match TRBD2. The germline gives CDR1 MNHNS, CDR2 SASEGT. The CDR3 contains 16 residues. V lost 4 bases and J lost 4; bases outside the gene matches: 6. The CDR3: CASSAGTSGRGYEQYF. CDR3 DNA: TGTGCCAGCAGTGCCGGGACTAGCGGGAGAGGATACGAGCAGTACTTC.

The chain carries TRBV5-1 and TRBJ1-4; TRBD1 might be the D (6 bases). The CDR3 totals 14 residues. CDR1 is SGHRS, CDR2 YFSETQ, per germline. Trimming cost V 5 bases and J 4 bases, with 12 bases left between them. CDR3 nucleotide sequence: TGCGCCAGCAGGCCGGACAGTTATAATGAAAAACTGTTTTTT. The encoded protein is CASRPDSYNEKLFF.